This TCR beta chain was sequenced for a study of PD-1 blockade in classical Hodgkin lymphoma. About the research overall: Every 2 weeks, patients had 3 mg/kg nivolumab intravenously.

With regard to this clone: Antigen specificity is unknown.

Some clones are missing from TCRdb's copy, which holds only in-frame ones; the method was immunoSEQ multiplex PCR. The sample records about 92,000 clones, 83% being singletons. Study outcomes and limitations: Newly diagnosed patients had baseline TCR diversity that was reportedly lower than that of healthy donors. At C4D1, TCR diversity had climbed significantly for CD4+ cells, though not for CD8+ cells. Causes of the repertoire differences remain undefined, possibly disease activity or prior therapy.

The ends lost 7 bases at V and 1 base at J; junction bases unmatched: 5. The CDR3 runs to 15 residues. CDR1 is MNHNS and CDR2 is SASEGT in the germline V gene. Time point defined: cycle 4 day 1 (C4D1), after 6 weeks of nivolumab. No patient escaped relapse after autologous stem cell transplantation, and brentuximab vedotin exposure varied. V is TRBV6-1 and J is TRBJ1-3, with 9 bases matching TRBD1. This clonotype originated in a human donor with classical Hodgkin lymphoma. The material was peripheral blood mononuclear cells (PBMCs), obtained before the fourth cycle of nivolumab. Written as DNA, the CDR3 is TGTGCCAGCACCCCGGACAGGGGATCTGGAAACACCATATATTTT. As protein: CASTPDRGSGNTIYF.